What follows describes a single T cell receptor (beta chain). Antigen: not known. CDR3 length: 15 amino acids. Germline V gene lookup returns CDR1 MGHRA and CDR2 YSYEKL. The germline V and J ends were trimmed by 4 bases and 0 bases, with 12 bases remaining between them. The PCR employed 60 Vbeta primers together with 13 Jbeta primers. In the study's own analysis: Unique TCR beta chains totaled some 88 million in a later count, with some 10 million of them shared. Sequencing used immunoSEQ multiplex PCR; TCRdb keeps in-frame clones, though not all of them. V and J calls and clone size follow that table, whereas D and trimming were derived from the DNA. This table holds about 170,000 clones, over 70% found once. The data were obtained in a study of cytomegalovirus exposure and HLA in healthy donors. Study overall: Out of fewer than 500 genotyped donors, 81% belonged to the Caucasian-associated ancestry cluster.

Overall study findings and caveats: A highly shared variant cluster was judged a likely technical artifact. The sole available immune exposure information was CMV serostatus.

The chain combines TRBV4-1 with TRBJ1-1; D possibly corresponds to TRBD1 (5 bases). The sequenced material came from PBMCs. The source of this sequence is a woman in her fifties or sixties in good health and CMV-seropositive. Written as DNA, the CDR3 is TGCGCCAGCAGCCGCGGGGGTACCATGAACACTGAAGCTTTCTTT. This codes for CASSRGGTMNTEAFF.